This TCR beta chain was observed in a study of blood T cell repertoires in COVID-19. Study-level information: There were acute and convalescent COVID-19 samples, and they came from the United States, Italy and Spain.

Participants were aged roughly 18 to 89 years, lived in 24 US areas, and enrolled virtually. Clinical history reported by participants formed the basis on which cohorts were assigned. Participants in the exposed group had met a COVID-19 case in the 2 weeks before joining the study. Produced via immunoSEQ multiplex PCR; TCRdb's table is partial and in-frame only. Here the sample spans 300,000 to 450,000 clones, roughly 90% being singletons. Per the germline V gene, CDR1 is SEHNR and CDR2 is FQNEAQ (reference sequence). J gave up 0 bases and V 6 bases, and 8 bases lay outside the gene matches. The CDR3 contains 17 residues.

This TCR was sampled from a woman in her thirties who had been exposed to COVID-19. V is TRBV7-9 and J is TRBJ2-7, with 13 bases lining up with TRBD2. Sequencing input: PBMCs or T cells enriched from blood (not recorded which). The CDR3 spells CASSSGLAGVTSYEQYF. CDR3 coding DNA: TGTGCCAGCAGTTCCGGACTAGCGGGAGTGACCTCCTACGAGCAGTACTTC.